This T cell receptor (beta chain) was documented in a study of cytomegalovirus exposure and HLA in healthy donors. Germline V gene sequence: CDR1 ENHRY, CDR2 SYGVKD. The CDR3 length is 14 residues. Trimming cost V 4 bases and J 1 base, with 10 bases left between them. PCR involved 60 Vbeta and 13 Jbeta primers. Profiled with immunoSEQ multiplex PCR; TCRdb holds only in-frame clones, not every one. This repertoire shows 150,000 or so clones, about 80% found once; its top ten account for 9.5% to 15%. About this clone: Its specificity is not known.

Findings and caveats of the study: V segments that were indistinguishable, TRBV6-2 and TRBV6-3 among them, were omitted from analysis. Productive status was seen about 90% or about 30% of the time for most TCR beta V segments in an earlier analysis. Many donors shared some public TCRs, even though most TCR sequences were rare.

This TCR was recovered from a man between 25 and 39 years old in good health and CMV-seropositive. The V gene is TRBV10-3, the J gene TRBJ1-1; D gene uncertain. Sequenced sample: PBMCs. The CDR3 loop reads CAISVASGNTEAFF. CDR3 nucleotide sequence: TGTGCCATCAGTGTAGCCTCGGGGAACACTGAAGCTTTCTTT.